A selection of T cell receptor beta chains follows, all from one sample in a study of blood T cell repertoires in COVID-19. Clones were sequenced by immunoSEQ multiplex PCR, and TCRdb holds only the in-frame ones, with some missing. The profile shows a few hundred thousand clones, approximately 91% of them singletons. The specimen sequenced was peripheral blood. The receptors stem from a person between 18 and 35 years old with COVID-19, enrolled during active disease. The CDR3 runs from the conserved cysteine through the conserved F or W. D genes are given only for firm matches. A clone size is listed for some rows: how often the clone was seen (once, few, many), or a class if it is expanded.

V	D	J	size	CDR3	DNA
TRBV27	TRBD1	TRBJ1-6	-	CASSPGQGTSPLHF	TGTGCCAGCAGCCCGGGACAGGGGACTTCACCCCTCCACTTT
TRBV2	TRBD1	TRBJ2-5	-	CASNQDRGTQETQYF	TGTGCCAGCAATCAGGACAGGGGGACCCAAGAGACCCAGTACTTC
TRBV24-1	TRBD1	TRBJ2-4	-	CATSDPPGQGSGNIQYF	TGTGCCACCAGTGACCCCCCGGGACAGGGGTCTGGGAACATTCAGTACTTC
TRBV6-7	TRBD2	TRBJ2-1	-	CASIHLGRAPVDEQFF	TGTGCCAGCATTCACCTCGGGAGGGCGCCGGTGGATGAGCAGTTCTTC
TRBV6-6	-	TRBJ2-3	-	CATLRFSITDTQYF	TGTGCCACCCTCCGATTTAGCATCACAGATACGCAGTATTTT
TRBV10-3	-	TRBJ2-1	-	CAISDTGGGRGSYNEQFF	TGTGCCATCAGTGACACAGGGGGAGGGCGGGGGTCTTACAATGAGCAGTTCTTC
TRBV23-1	TRBD1	TRBJ1-5	-	CASSPRGGRRNQPQHF	TGCGCCAGCAGTCCTAGAGGGGGCAGACGTAATCAGCCCCAGCATTTT
TRBV5-1	TRBD1	TRBJ2-7	-	CASSDGTGGYEQYF	TGCGCCAGCAGCGACGGGACAGGGGGCTACGAGCAGTACTTC
TRBV19	TRBD1	TRBJ1-1	once	CASSIGGQRPEAFF	TGTGCCAGTAGTATAGGGGGACAGAGGCCTGAAGCTTTCTTT
TRBV27	-	TRBJ2-3	-	CASRTGTTSGTQYF	TGTGCCAGCAGAACCGGGACAACCAGCGGTACGCAGTATTTT
TRBV12-3/TRBV12-4	-	TRBJ2-1	-	CASSPVNYNEQFF	TGTGCCAGCAGTCCGGTAAACTACAATGAGCAGTTCTTC
TRBV9	-	TRBJ2-5	-	CASSGLSGTQYF	TGTGCCAGCAGCGGACTTTCGGGGACCCAGTACTTC
TRBV4-3	-	TRBJ2-7	-	CASSQDRGNYEQYF	TGCGCCAGCAGCCAAGATCGGGGGAACTACGAGCAGTACTTC
TRBV29-1	TRBD2	TRBJ2-1	-	CSVGGLAGDAWSSYNEQFF	TGCAGCGTGGGCGGACTAGCGGGAGACGCATGGAGCTCCTACAATGAGCAGTTCTTC
TRBV5-6	TRBD2	TRBJ2-1	-	CASSLGGIAGEHEQFF	TGTGCCAGCAGCTTGGGTGGTATAGCGGGAGAGCACGAGCAGTTCTTC
TRBV27	-	TRBJ2-7	few	CASSFYGQGYEQYF	TGTGCCAGCAGTTTCTATGGGCAGGGGTATGAGCAGTACTTC
TRBV5-1	-	TRBJ2-5	-	CASSPPEGTRETQYF	TGCGCCAGCAGCCCTCCCGAAGGGACACGGGAGACCCAGTACTTC
TRBV11-2	-	TRBJ2-1	-	CASGSSYNEQFF	TGTGCCAGCGGGAGCTCCTACAATGAGCAGTTCTTC
TRBV10-1	-	TRBJ2-3	once	CASSESRESDTQYF	TGCGCCAGCAGTGAGAGTCGAGAATCAGATACGCAGTATTTT
TRBV9	TRBD2	TRBJ2-1	-	CASSVGSGKYNEQFF	TGTGCCAGCAGCGTAGGTAGCGGGAAGTACAATGAGCAGTTCTTC
TRBV2	-	TRBJ2-3	-	CASSERGLSTDTQYF	TGTGCCAGCAGTGAAAGGGGTCTTAGCACAGATACGCAGTATTTT
TRBV5-1	-	TRBJ2-1	-	CASSLQNEQFF	TGCGCCAGCAGCTTGCAAAATGAGCAGTTCTTC
TRBV2	-	TRBJ1-4	-	CASRQGGAEKLFF	TGTGCCAGCAGACAGGGAGGGGCTGAAAAACTGTTTTTT
TRBV27	TRBD2	TRBJ2-1	-	CASSLAGNEQFF	TGTGCCAGCAGTCTAGCGGGAAATGAGCAGTTCTTC
TRBV7-2	TRBD1	TRBJ2-5	-	CASIIQGGETQYF	TGTGCCAGCATCATACAGGGGGGAGAGACCCAGTACTTC
TRBV21-1	-	TRBJ2-7	-	CASSKVDEGFWAGEQYF	TGTGCCAGCAGCAAAGTAGATGAGGGCTTTTGGGCGGGGGAGCAGTACTTC
TRBV11-1	-	TRBJ1-5	-	CASSLDQGQPQHF	TGTGCCAGCAGCTTAGACCAGGGCCAGCCCCAGCATTTT
TRBV19	TRBD1	TRBJ1-6	-	CASSLRQGGHSPLHF	TGTGCCAGTAGTCTACGACAGGGTGGGCATTCACCCCTCCACTTT
TRBV7-7	TRBD1	TRBJ2-5	-	CASSLNRGQETQYF	TGTGCCAGCAGCCTTAACAGGGGCCAAGAGACCCAGTACTTC
TRBV5-1	-	TRBJ2-3	-	CASSLDGVGDTQYF	TGCGCCAGCAGCTTGGACGGGGTTGGAGATACGCAGTATTTT
TRBV29-1	-	TRBJ1-4	-	CSVGEEKLFF	TGCAGCGTTGGAGAAGAGAAACTGTTTTTT
TRBV3-1/TRBV3-2	TRBD2	TRBJ2-7	-	CASSQERESYEQYF	TGTGCCAGCAGCCAAGAGCGGGAGTCCTACGAGCAGTACTTC
TRBV28	TRBD1	TRBJ1-2	-	CASSLDREWGGYTF	TGTGCCAGCAGTCTGGACAGGGAGTGGGGTGGCTACACCTTC
TRBV7-9	-	TRBJ2-7	once	CASSLLEIYEQYF	TGTGCCAGCAGCTTGTTAGAGATCTACGAGCAGTACTTC
TRBV10-3	TRBD1	TRBJ2-7	-	CAIRAGQGINEQYF	TGTGCCATCAGGGCGGGACAGGGGATAAACGAGCAGTACTTC
TRBV29-1	-	TRBJ1-2	-	CSVEQGTPGYTF	TGCAGCGTTGAACAGGGAACCCCTGGCTACACCTTC
TRBV7-2	TRBD1	TRBJ2-3	once	CASRKTGGLTDTQYF	TGTGCCAGCAGAAAGACAGGGGGGCTGACAGATACGCAGTATTTT
TRBV6-6	-	TRBJ2-7	-	CASSYELLYEQYF	TGTGCCAGCAGTTACGAGTTACTGTACGAGCAGTACTTC
TRBV19	TRBD1	TRBJ1-4	few	CASRYTGTGAVKNEKLFF	TGTGCCAGTAGATACACCGGGACAGGGGCGGTAAAGAATGAAAAACTGTTTTTT
TRBV10-3	TRBD2	TRBJ2-3	-	CAISAGLAGGRQYF	TGTGCCATCAGTGCGGGACTAGCGGGAGGGCGGCAGTATTTT
TRBV2	TRBD2	TRBJ2-1	-	CASFGTSGSMSSGNEQFF	TGTGCCAGCTTTGGGACTAGCGGGAGTATGTCGTCTGGGAATGAGCAGTTCTTC
TRBV11-1	-	TRBJ2-5	-	CASSVWTARGETQYF	TGTGCCAGCAGCGTTTGGACTGCACGGGGTGAGACCCAGTACTTC
TRBV6-5	-	TRBJ2-4	-	CASSYSLSLAKNIQYF	TGTGCCAGCAGTTACTCCCTGTCACTAGCCAAAAACATTCAGTACTTC